The rows below give T cell receptor beta chains drawn from one sample of a study of identical twins. TCRdb re-called the 5' RACE reads through MiXCR, storing one row per CDR3 protein. This table has roughly 750,000 distinct CDR3 sequences, about 20% appearing once. The data were also submitted as part of a second study, on T cells expressing NK-cell markers.

Sequencing was carried out using PBMCs. All receptors come from a young woman in good health. CDR3s include the opening cysteine and the closing phenylalanine or tryptophan. D genes are given only for firm matches. Clone size appears in some rows only: once, few, many, or a class for an expanded clone.

>TRBJ2-7|TRBD1|TRBV20-1|few
CSARDTGQGTYEQYF
TGCAGTGCTAGAGATACGGGACAGGGGACCTACGAGCAGTACTTC
>TRBJ2-2|-|TRBV20-1|-
CSALTNPANTGELFF
TGCAGTGCTCTCACTAACCCAGCGAACACCGGGGAGCTGTTTTTT
>TRBJ2-1|TRBD2|TRBV20-1|few
CSARSGGARDEQFF
TGCAGTGCTAGGAGCGGGGGGGCTCGTGATGAGCAGTTCTTC
>TRBJ2-4|-|TRBV6-5|few
CASSSLGGDTAKNIQYF
TGTGCCAGCAGTTCCCTCGGAGGGGATACGGCCAAAAACATTCAGTACTTC
>TRBJ2-2|-|TRBV5-1|few
CASSVANGSRLMTGELFF
TGCGCCAGCAGCGTCGCAAACGGGAGCCGACTAATGACCGGGGAGCTGTTTTTT
>TRBJ2-1|-|TRBV24-1|many
CATSGGDSYNEQFF
TGTGCCACCAGTGGGGGCGATTCCTACAATGAGCAGTTCTTC
>TRBJ2-1|-|TRBV7-2|many
CASSLGAGNNEQFF
TGTGCCAGCAGCTTAGGGGCGGGGAACAATGAGCAGTTCTTC
>TRBJ2-1|-|TRBV10-3|few
CAISVAGDEQFF
TGTGCCATCAGTGTAGCAGGGGATGAGCAGTTCTTC
>TRBJ1-4|TRBD1|TRBV6-1|-
CASGDRGLKKLFF
TGTGCCAGCGGGGACAGGGGGCTTAAAAAACTGTTTTTT
>TRBJ2-3|-|TRBV24-1|few
CATSDPLDGRSWGTQYF
TGTGCCACCAGTGATCCCCTTGATGGTCGGAGTTGGGGTACGCAGTATTTT
>TRBJ2-1|-|TRBV7-9|few
CASSPRGGQDEQFF
TGTGCCAGCAGCCCCCGAGGGGGGCAAGATGAGCAGTTCTTC
>TRBJ2-5|-|TRBV20-1|-
CSARGPSWGETQYF
TGCAGTGCTAGAGGGCCTTCATGGGGAGAGACCCAGTACTTC
>TRBJ2-3|TRBD2|TRBV6-1|-
CASSHLSSGGSDTQYF
TGTGCCAGCAGCCACCTCTCTAGCGGGGGGTCAGATACGCAGTATTTT
>TRBJ1-1|-|TRBV6-1|-
CASSIPPSGTEAFF
TGTGCCAGCTCAATACCACCAAGCGGCACTGAAGCTTTCTTT
>TRBJ2-2|-|TRBV5-1|-
CASYESPNTGELFF
TGCGCCAGCTACGAGAGCCCGAACACCGGGGAGCTGTTTTTT
>TRBJ2-7|TRBD2|TRBV14|-
CASSPTSGLKYF
TGTGCCAGCAGTCCTACTAGCGGCCTCAAGTACTTC
>TRBJ2-7|-|TRBV6-1|-
CARTGLAPWGEQYF
TGTGCCAGAACGGGGCTAGCGCCATGGGGCGAGCAGTACTTC
>TRBJ2-7|-|TRBV5-1|many
CASARRTSSYEQYF
TGCGCCAGCGCCCGACGGACCAGCTCCTACGAGCAGTACTTC
>TRBJ2-3|TRBD2|TRBV5-1|many
CASNVAREGQDTQYF
TGCGCCAGCAACGTTGCGCGGGAGGGCCAGGATACGCAGTATTTT
>TRBJ2-5|TRBD2|TRBV25-1|many
CASSDASGGKTQYF
TGTGCCAGCAGTGACGCTAGCGGGGGTAAGACCCAGTACTTC
>TRBJ2-3|-|TRBV5-6|once
CASSLGREISTDTQYF
TGTGCCAGCAGCTTGGGACGCGAGATTAGCACAGATACGCAGTATTTT
>TRBJ2-5|-|TRBV29-1|-
CSVERGRGETQYF
TGCAGCGTTGAAAGGGGCAGGGGAGAGACCCAGTACTTC
>TRBJ1-2|-|TRBV20-1|-
CGQQGLLYGYTF
TGCGGCCAGCAGGGACTTCTCTATGGCTACACCTTC
>TRBJ2-1|TRBD2|TRBV7-2|-
CASIVISGVNEQFF
TGTGCCAGCATTGTGATTAGCGGGGTGAATGAGCAGTTCTTC
>TRBJ2-7|-|TRBV10-1|many
CASSVRDTYSYEQYF
TGCGCCAGCAGTGTCCGGGACACCTACTCCTACGAGCAGTACTTC